These T cell receptor beta chains were read from a single sample in a study of OX40 agonist ivuxolimab in advanced cancers. Using immunoSEQ multiplex PCR, the repertoire was profiled, and TCRdb retains in-frame clones only, with some absent. This sample has some 30,000 clones; around 74% occur once, and the top ten carry over 10%. Source: CD4+ or CD8+ T cells sorted from blood, taken in a trial of the OX40 agonist ivuxolimab. These receptor sequences come from an adult with an advanced solid tumor such as melanoma, head and neck, liver or kidney cancer. The CDR3 runs from the conserved cysteine through the conserved F or W.

V gene	J gene	CDR3 length	CDR3 protein
TRBV15	TRBJ1-6	14	CATSSPDRVSPLHF
TRBV6-1	TRBJ1-5	13	CASSTQENQPQHF
TRBV2	TRBJ2-3	12	CASLQGAYTQYF
TRBV9	TRBJ2-3	16	CASSPRGVGDTDTQYF
TRBV11-3	TRBJ1-6	13	CASSQGRDSPLHF
TRBV5-1	TRBJ2-3	15	CASSLGQVSTDTQYF
TRBV2	TRBJ1-2	14	CASGEQGAMDGYTF
TRBV5-1	TRBJ2-1	15	CASSTMPGPYNEQFF
TRBV30	TRBJ2-5	12	CAWSVGVQTQYF
TRBV29-1	TRBJ1-2	14	CSVEGDREGYGYTF
TRBV5-4	TRBJ1-1	14	CASSWFEGRTEAFF
TRBV30	TRBJ2-5	14	CAWSGGSGGETQYF
TRBV2	TRBJ1-6	16	CASKDRAGTRNSPLHF
TRBV12-5	TRBJ1-2	15	CASGLVGGKGAGYTF
TRBV12-5	TRBJ1-5	15	CASGLGPGTNQPQHF
TRBV7-9	TRBJ2-5	13	CASSPRGAETQYF
TRBV10-2	TRBJ2-6	16	CASSGYDLGRANVLTF
TRBV5-5	TRBJ1-2	16	CASSLTGGAGNYGYTF
TRBV7-2	TRBJ1-5	15	CASSLEGTGNQPQHF
TRBV13	TRBJ1-1	13	CASSSVARPEAFF
TRBV18	TRBJ2-3	13	CASSPLIEDTQYF
TRBV2	TRBJ1-5	15	CASSRGDRDNQPQHF
TRBV19	TRBJ2-5	15	CASSIPGYPRKTQYF
TRBV19	TRBJ2-5	13	CASSTEGWKTQYF
TRBV6-1	TRBJ1-2	13	CASSELNNYGYTF
TRBV6-1	TRBJ2-1	13	CASSEAGGTEQFF
TRBV9	TRBJ1-3	13	CASNDGSGNTIYF
TRBV21-1	TRBJ2-3	17	CASSNPGTSVNTDTQYF
TRBV30	TRBJ1-1	12	CAWSTTRAEAFF
TRBV7-9	TRBJ1-4	15	CASSLATVENEKLFF
TRBV11-2	TRBJ2-3	16	CASSLVTGGLSHTQYF
TRBV2	TRBJ1-6	12	CASSAYTSPLHF